The T cell receptor beta chain described here comes from a study of blood T cell repertoires in COVID-19. For the study at large: Some COVID-19 samples were acute and others convalescent; all came from the United States, Italy and Spain. T cells, B-cell-depleted T cells, or PBMCs provided the cDNA or gDNA that served as material.

CDR1 and CDR2 (germline): MDHEN, SYDVKM. Trimming removed 8 bases at V and 0 bases at J, with 10 bases between. The CDR3 is made up of 13 amino acids. Participants' own reports of clinical history determined their cohort assignment. Source study methods: For nucleated cells, counts were estimated from reference gene primer amplification. The protocol was immunoSEQ multiplex PCR, while the TCRdb copy is restricted to in-frame clones and leaves out a portion. The V and J calls and clone size were taken over from that table, and D and trimming were inferred from the DNA. Of roughly 290,000 clones listed, approximately 83% are singletons.

Material for sequencing was PBMCs or T cells enriched from blood (not recorded which). The receptor's source is a woman in her 30s who had recovered from COVID-19. The V call is TRBV28, the J call TRBJ2-5, with D hard to call. The CDR3 DNA reads as TGTGCCAGCTCAGAACATCACCAAGAGACCCAGTACTTC. It is translated as CASSEHHQETQYF.